This TCR beta chain was sequenced for a study of vaccination and CD4 T cells after COVID-19. The germline V gene encodes CDR1 LNHDA and CDR2 SQIVND (reference sequence). J lost 10 bases, V lost 4 bases, and 12 bases had no gene match. The CDR3 runs to 16 residues. Details on this clonotype: What it binds is not known.

Treatment denoted: roughly 10-day PBMC culture with coronavirus spike peptide pools or control peptides (ViraFEST assay). The unexposed donor gave CD4+ T cells before the COVID-19 pandemic (2011-2018). The Oncomine TCR Beta short-read assay generated sequence data from the DNA of cultured CD4+ T cells. TCRdb fed the PCR reads into MiXCR, producing one record per CDR3 protein. The data hold 7,000 to 9,500 distinct CDR3 sequences, with around a third observed a single time. General observations from the study: Median SARS-CoV-2-reactive clonotype numbers rose nonsignificantly, about 20 to 40.

Sequenced sample: CD4+ T cells from blood, cultured in vitro. This rearrangement joins TRBV19 to TRBJ1-5; TRBD1 aligns across 11 bases. This sequence originates from a human donor in good health. This CDR3 reads CASSTLGTGGGYPQHF. The CDR3, as DNA: TGTGCCAGTAGTACCTTAGGGACAGGGGGTGGATATCCCCAGCATTTT.